This T cell receptor (beta chain) was obtained from a study of post-analysis software for immune sequencing data. Study at large: Both relapsing-remitting and secondary progressive multiple sclerosis featured among the disease courses, as did progressive-relapsing multiple sclerosis. Overall study findings and caveats: Five TRBV segments, TRBV5-6, TRBV5-1 and TRBV20-1 among them, were found more frequent in patients than controls. For normalized Chao1 diversity, multiple sclerosis patients scored significantly lower than controls did. By F measure, samples from a shared preparation batch strongly co-clustered.

Germline V gene lookup returns CDR1 SQVTM and CDR2 ANQGSEA. Trimming took off 4 bases at V and 2 bases at J, with 8 bases between the two ends. The CDR3 has 12 amino acids. cDNA libraries of TCR beta carried unique molecular identifiers. Via MiXCR, TCRdb re-called the PCR reads, giving one row per CDR3 protein. The repertoire consists of 650,000 to 900,000 distinct CDR3 sequences, with about half occurring once and the leading ten covering 4% to 5%. Note on this clonotype: As yet, its antigen is unknown.

The clonotype was recovered from a girl aged 10 to 17 with multiple sclerosis. Sequenced material: blood. This chain connects TRBV29-1 to TRBJ2-5; possible D gene TRBD2, 5 bases. The CDR3 region has the DNA TGCAGCGTTGCGGAGCGGCAAGAGACCCAGTACTTC. It encodes CSVAERQETQYF.